The 20 T cell receptor beta chains listed next were all sequenced from one sample in a study of blood T cell repertoires in COVID-19. Libraries were prepared by immunoSEQ multiplex PCR; TCRdb keeps only in-frame clonotypes and omits some of them. This sample has fewer than 130,000 clones; under 80% occur once, and the top ten carry 20% to 25%. Sequenced material: peripheral blood. The receptor source for this set is a man in his sixties or seventies with active or convalescent COVID-19.

The table lists this clone with a count of one. This chain connects TRBV5-1 to TRBJ1-5; the match to TRBD1 covers 8 bases. CDR1 SGHRS and CDR2 YFSETQ come from the germline V gene. CDR3 size: 15 residues. V shed 4 bases and J 3 bases; nucleotides not matched to a gene: 6. The CDR3 spells CASSQTGGTNQPQHF. Written as DNA, the CDR3 is TGCGCCAGCAGCCAAACAGGGGGTACCAATCAGCCCCAGCATTTT.

The chain recombines TRBV5-1 with TRBJ2-7, with D tentatively TRBD1 (6 bases). The CDR3 loop spans 16 amino acids. V lost 4 bases to trimming and J lost 0 bases, with 17 bases between them. The germline V gene encodes CDR1 SGHRS and CDR2 YFSETQ. CDR3 in DNA: TGCGCCAGCAGCAGGTCCGGGACAAAAAGCTCCTACGAGCAGTACTTC. The encoded protein is CASSRSGTKSSYEQYF.

The V gene is TRBV24-1, the J gene TRBJ2-2; TRBD1 matches at 11 bases. After removal of 5 bases from V and 0 bases from J, the junction contained 7 bases not matched to a gene. Germline V gene sequence: CDR1 KGHDR, CDR2 SFDVKD. The CDR3 contains 18 residues. CDR3 residues: CATSGAGTGGSNTGELFF. The CDR3 DNA reads as TGTGCCACCAGTGGTGCCGGGACAGGGGGATCGAACACCGGGGAGCTGTTTTTT.

This rearrangement joins TRBV5-8 to TRBJ2-3; a possible D gene is TRBD2 (5 bases). Per germline, CDR1 SGHTS and CDR2 YDEGEE. CDR3 length equals 14 residues. Trimming removed 0 bases at V and 6 bases at J, with 11 bases between. The CDR3 sequence is CASSLGGEPDTQYF. DNA of the CDR3: TGTGCCAGCAGCTTGGGTGGGGAGCCCGATACGCAGTATTTT.

J is TRBJ2-3 and V is TRBV10-1; TRBD2 aligns across 10 bases. After removal of 2 bases from V and 5 bases from J, the junction contained 1 base not matched to a gene. CDR1 and CDR2 from the germline V gene are WNHNN and SYGVQD (reference sequence). The CDR3 spans 14 residues. Written as DNA, the CDR3 is TGCGCCAGCAGTGAGACTAGCGGGATAGATACGCAGTATTTT. It is translated as CASSETSGIDTQYF.

This clone was detected many times. CDR3 DNA: TGTGCCAGCAGTGAAGAGAGGTGGACTAATGAAAAACTGTTTTTT. The encoded protein is CASSEERWTNEKLFF. The chain uses TRBV6-1 and TRBJ1-4, with D unresolved. V lost 1 base and J 2 bases, leaving 8 bases between the germline ends. This CDR3 has 15 amino acids. Germline V CDR1 and CDR2: MNHNS, SASEGT.

CDR3 DNA: TGTGCCAGCAGCTTAGTGGGGACTAGCGGGACCCTCAGCTCCTACGAGCAGTACTTC. Amino acid sequence: CASSLVGTSGTLSSYEQYF. The chain has TRBV7-2 and TRBJ2-7; 13 nucleotides match TRBD2. This CDR3 contains 19 residues. Germline V gene sequence: CDR1 SGHTA, CDR2 FQGNSA. J was trimmed by 0 bases and V by 1 base; bases with no gene match: 9.

The gene calls are TRBV12-3 or TRBV12-4 and TRBJ2-4; 7 nucleotides line up with TRBD1. The CDR3 is made up of 13 amino acids. J gave up 9 bases and V 5 bases, and 7 bases lay outside the gene matches. The CDR3 is CASSASGQTIQYF. DNA for the CDR3: TGTGCCAGCAGTGCCTCGGGACAGACCATTCAGTACTTC.

In this sample, this clone turned up many times. This sequence joins TRBV6-2 or TRBV6-3 and TRBJ1-4; possibly TRBD1 for D (5 bases). The CDR3 has 14 amino acids. Germline V gives CDR1 MNHEY, CDR2 SVGEGT. V was pared by 7 bases and J by 8 bases, with 17 bases between. CDR3 loop: CASTPGGGYEKLFF. The CDR3 DNA reads as TGTGCCAGCACCCCGGGGGGGGGTTACGAAAAACTGTTTTTT.

This sequence joins TRBV30 and TRBJ1-6; D is unclear. The V end lost 1 base, the J end lost 5 bases, and 6 bases lay between the germline ends. CDR1 GTSNPN and CDR2 SVGIG come from the germline V gene (reference sequence). CDR3 size: 13 residues. The CDR3 DNA reads TGTGCCTGGAGTGGACATAATAATTCACCCCTCCACTTT. Its translation: CAWSGHNNSPLHF.

The chain recombines TRBV29-1 with TRBJ2-3; TRBD1 matches at 12 bases. The V gene end was trimmed by 4 bases and the J gene end by 3 bases; junction bases not matched to a gene: 5. Germline-derived CDR1 and CDR2 are SQVTM and ANQGSEA. This CDR3 has 15 residues. The CDR3 region has the DNA TGCAGCGTTGGGGACAGGGGGCTAGGAACAGATACGCAGTATTTT. This gives the protein CSVGDRGLGTDTQYF.

The chain recombines TRBV19 with TRBJ2-2; tentative D call: TRBD2 (7 bases). The V end was cut by 3 bases, the J end by 13 bases, with 15 bases between. Germline CDR1 and CDR2: LNHDA and SQIVND (reference sequence). The CDR3 is made up of 13 amino acids. The CDR3 sequence: CASSIRGGAGLFF. The CDR3 DNA is TGTGCCAGTAGTATTAGGGGGGGCGCAGGGCTGTTTTTT.

The chain uses TRBV2 and TRBJ2-5; 9 nucleotides agree with TRBD2. Trimming at V came to 8 bases and at J to 7 bases, leaving 11 bases not matched to a gene. The length of the CDR3 is 14 residues. Germline loops: CDR1 SNHLY, CDR2 FYNNEI. The CDR3 sequence is CASGQPSGAGTQYF. The DNA for the CDR3 is TGTGCCAGCGGTCAGCCTAGCGGGGCGGGGACCCAGTACTTC.

V is TRBV29-1 and J is TRBJ2-2, with 8 bases that match TRBD1. The CDR3 length is 15 residues. Germline CDR1 is SQVTM and CDR2 is ANQGSEA. V shed 6 bases, J shed 0 bases, and the junction held 6 bases outside the gene matches. Written as DNA, the CDR3 is TGCAGCGTCCGGAAACAGGGGGCGAACACCGGGGAGCTGTTTTTT. Translated, it gives CSVRKQGANTGELFF.

This chain joins TRBV4-2 and TRBJ1-1; 7 bases agree with TRBD1. The germline V gene encodes CDR1 LGHNA and CDR2 YNFKEQ. The CDR3 loop spans 17 amino acids. The junction had 9 bases not matched to a gene; V was cut back by 1 base and J by 1 base. The CDR3: CASSQGRPGQPNTEAFF. The CDR3 nucleotides read TGTGCCAGCAGCCAAGGGAGGCCGGGACAGCCGAACACTGAAGCTTTCTTT.

This CDR3 reads CASSLTLSSYNEQFF. As DNA, the CDR3 is TGTGCCAGCAGCCTAACTCTAAGCTCCTACAATGAGCAGTTCTTC. The V call is TRBV14, the J call TRBJ2-1; D unclear. The V and J ends lost 4 bases and 0 bases respectively, with 10 bases between them. The germline CDR1 and CDR2 sequences are SGHDN and FVKESK. This CDR3 comprises 15 residues.

The chain employs TRBV2 and TRBJ2-3; 8 bases match TRBD2. The germline V gene encodes CDR1 SNHLY and CDR2 FYNNEI. V dropped 5 bases and J dropped 5; count of bases not matched to a gene: 12. There are 16 residues in the CDR3. The CDR3 DNA reads TGTGCCAGCAGTTTGACTAGCGAGTCGGAGGAAGATACGCAGTATTTT. Translated: CASSLTSESEEDTQYF.

The chain recombines TRBV9 with TRBJ2-1, with a weak D call TRBD1 (5 bases). CDR1 is SGDLS and CDR2 is YYNGEE in the germline V gene. The CDR3 totals 13 residues. V gave up 0 bases and J gave up 5 bases, with 6 bases separating them. The CDR3 spells CASSVEGNNEQFF. CDR3 sequence (DNA): TGTGCCAGCAGCGTAGAGGGGAACAATGAGCAGTTCTTC.

V is TRBV7-9 and J is TRBJ1-2, with 10 bases matching TRBD1. The trim removed 5 bases at V and 2 bases at J, leaving 2 bases unmatched. Germline V gene data show CDR1 as SEHNR and CDR2 as FQNEAQ (reference sequence). CDR3 length: 14 residues. CDR3 coding DNA: TGTGCCAGCAGCCCGGGACAGGGGAACTATGGCTACACCTTC. This gives the protein CASSPGQGNYGYTF.

J is TRBJ2-1 and V is TRBV5-1, with TRBD2 matching over 11 bases. The CDR3 runs to 16 residues. The junction had 9 bases not matched to a gene; V was cut back by 0 bases and J by 10 bases. Germline values: CDR1 SGHRS, CDR2 YFSETQ. The CDR3 sequence: CASSLEASGGPGEQFF. CDR3 coding DNA: TGCGCCAGCAGCTTGGAGGCTAGCGGGGGGCCCGGGGAGCAGTTCTTC.